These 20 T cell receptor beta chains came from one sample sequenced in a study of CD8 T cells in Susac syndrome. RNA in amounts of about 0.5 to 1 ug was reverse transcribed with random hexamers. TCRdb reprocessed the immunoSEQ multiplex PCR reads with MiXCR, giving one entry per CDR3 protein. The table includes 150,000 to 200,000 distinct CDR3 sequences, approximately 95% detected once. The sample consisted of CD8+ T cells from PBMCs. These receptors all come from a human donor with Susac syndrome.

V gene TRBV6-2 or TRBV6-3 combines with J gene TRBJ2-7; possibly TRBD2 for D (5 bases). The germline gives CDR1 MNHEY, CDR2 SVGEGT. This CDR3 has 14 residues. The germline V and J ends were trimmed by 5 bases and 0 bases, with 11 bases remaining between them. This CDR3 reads CASSDGLRSYEQYF. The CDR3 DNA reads TGTGCCAGCAGTGACGGACTTCGCTCCTACGAGCAGTACTTC.

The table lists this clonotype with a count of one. The CDR3 loop reads CASSFAGLDQPQHF. Here the CDR3 DNA reads TGTGCCAGCAGTTTTGCAGGGTTGGATCAGCCCCAGCATTTT. The genes are TRBV12-3 or TRBV12-4 and TRBJ1-5; D possibly corresponds to TRBD1 (5 bases). The CDR3 has 14 amino acids. Trimming took off 3 bases at V and 5 bases at J, with 11 bases between the two ends.

In DNA, the CDR3 is TGCGCCAGCAGTCAGACTTTAGGACGTACCTACGAGCAGTACTTC. Amino acid sequence: CASSQTLGRTYEQYF. This chain uses TRBV4-1 with TRBJ2-7, with D hard to call. The CDR3 length is 15 residues. Trimming pared 6 bases from V and 2 bases from J, leaving 17 bases between. CDR1 and CDR2 (germline): MGHRA, YSYEKL.

The CDR3 DNA reads TGTGCCAGCAGCAGGCAGGGGAGCCAGGATGAGCAGTTCTTC. This gives the protein CASSRQGSQDEQFF. This chain links TRBV5-4 with TRBJ2-1; D might be TRBD1 (6 bases). The V gene lost 4 bases and the J gene lost 8 bases, with 16 bases spanning the gap. CDR1 is SGHNT, CDR2 YYREEE, per germline (reference sequence). The CDR3 covers 14 residues.

The CDR3 protein is CASSQQGAGGGYEQYF. The CDR3, as DNA: TGCGCCAGCAGCCAACAGGGGGCAGGAGGGGGCTACGAGCAGTACTTC. V is TRBV4-1 and J is TRBJ2-7; 8 bases line up with TRBD1. Trimming took 2 bases from V and 3 from J; bases not matched to a gene: 9. The CDR3 is 16 residues long. From germline, CDR1 is MGHRA and CDR2 YSYEKL.

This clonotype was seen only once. In nucleotides, the CDR3 is TGCGCCAGCAGTGAAACGGGGGGGCCATCCGATACGCAGTATTTT. Translating it yields CASSETGGPSDTQYF. The chain carries TRBV10-2 and TRBJ2-3; 8 bases are a match to TRBD2. The CDR3 is 15 amino acids. Germline V gives CDR1 WSHSY, CDR2 SAAADI. Unmatched junction bases numbered 8, after V lost 3 bases and J lost 6 bases.

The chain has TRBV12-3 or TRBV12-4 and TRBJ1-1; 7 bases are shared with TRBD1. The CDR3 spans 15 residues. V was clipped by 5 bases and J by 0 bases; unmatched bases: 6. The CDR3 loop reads CASSPGTALNTEAFF. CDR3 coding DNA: TGTGCCAGCAGTCCCGGGACAGCCTTGAACACTGAAGCTTTCTTT.

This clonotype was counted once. The CDR3 nucleotides are TGCGCCAGCACCCCCCCCGAGCGGGGTAGCAACATTCAGTACTTC. Its protein is CASTPPERGSNIQYF. This sequence joins TRBV5-1 and TRBJ2-4, with 7 bases fitting TRBD2. The CDR3 consists of 15 residues. CDR1 and CDR2 (germline): SGHRS, YFSETQ. Trimming took 6 bases from V and 7 from J; bases not matched to a gene: 13.

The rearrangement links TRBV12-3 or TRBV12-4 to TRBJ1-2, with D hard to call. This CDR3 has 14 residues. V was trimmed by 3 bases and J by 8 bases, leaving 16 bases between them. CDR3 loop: CASSFPSPTEGYTF. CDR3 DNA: TGTGCCAGCAGTTTTCCATCCCCTACGGAGGGCTACACCTTC.

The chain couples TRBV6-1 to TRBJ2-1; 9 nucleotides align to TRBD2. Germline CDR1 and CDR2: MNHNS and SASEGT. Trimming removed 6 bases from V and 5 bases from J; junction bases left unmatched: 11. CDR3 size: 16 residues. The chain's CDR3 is CASRGGSGGSNNEQFF. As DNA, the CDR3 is TGTGCCAGCAGGGGGGGAAGCGGGGGGTCAAACAATGAGCAGTTCTTC.

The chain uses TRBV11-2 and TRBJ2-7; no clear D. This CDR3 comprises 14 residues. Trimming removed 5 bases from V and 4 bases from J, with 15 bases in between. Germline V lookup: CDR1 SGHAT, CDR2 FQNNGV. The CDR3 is CASSLSRLGYEQYF. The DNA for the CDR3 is TGTGCCAGCAGCCTATCTAGGCTCGGATACGAGCAGTACTTC.

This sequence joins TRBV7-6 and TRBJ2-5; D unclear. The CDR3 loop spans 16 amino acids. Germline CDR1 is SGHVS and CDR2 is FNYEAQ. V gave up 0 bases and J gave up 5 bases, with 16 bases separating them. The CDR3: CASSLAPPLITETQYF. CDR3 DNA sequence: TGTGCCAGCAGCTTAGCCCCACCCTTAATAACGGAGACCCAGTACTTC.

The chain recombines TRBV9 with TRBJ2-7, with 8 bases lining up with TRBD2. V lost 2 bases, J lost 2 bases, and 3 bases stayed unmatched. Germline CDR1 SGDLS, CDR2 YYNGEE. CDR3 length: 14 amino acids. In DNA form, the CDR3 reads TGTGCCAGCAGCGTTAGTAGCGGGACCTACGAGCAGTACTTC. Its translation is CASSVSSGTYEQYF.

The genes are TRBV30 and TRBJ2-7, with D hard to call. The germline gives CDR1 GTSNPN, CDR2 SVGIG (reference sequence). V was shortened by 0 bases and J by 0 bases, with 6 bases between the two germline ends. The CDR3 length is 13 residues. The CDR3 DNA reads TGTGCCTGGAGTGTAGACGGCTCCTACGAGCAGTACTTC. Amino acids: CAWSVDGSYEQYF.

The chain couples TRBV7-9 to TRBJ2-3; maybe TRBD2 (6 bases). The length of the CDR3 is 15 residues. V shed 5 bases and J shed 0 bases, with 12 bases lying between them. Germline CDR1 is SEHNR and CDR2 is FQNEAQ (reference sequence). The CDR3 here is CASSGSGYSTDTQYF. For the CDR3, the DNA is TGTGCCAGCAGCGGCAGCGGGTATAGCACAGATACGCAGTATTTT. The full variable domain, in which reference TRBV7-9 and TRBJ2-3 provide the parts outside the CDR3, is DTGVSQNPRHKITKRGQNVTFRCDPISEHNRLYWYRQTLGQGPEFLTYFQNEAQLEKSRLLSDRFSAERPKGSFSTLEIQRTEQGDSAMYLCASSGSGYSTDTQYFGPGTRLTVL.

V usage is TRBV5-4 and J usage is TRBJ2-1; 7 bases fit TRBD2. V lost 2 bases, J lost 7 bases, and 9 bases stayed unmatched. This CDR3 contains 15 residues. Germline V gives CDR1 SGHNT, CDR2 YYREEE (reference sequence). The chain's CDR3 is CASSLVGGELNEQFF. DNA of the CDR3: TGTGCCAGCAGCTTAGTGGGGGGGGAATTGAATGAGCAGTTCTTC.

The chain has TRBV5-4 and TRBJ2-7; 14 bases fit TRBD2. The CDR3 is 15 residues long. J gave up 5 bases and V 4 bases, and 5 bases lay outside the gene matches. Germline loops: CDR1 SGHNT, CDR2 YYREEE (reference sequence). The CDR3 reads CASSKGLAGVDEQYF. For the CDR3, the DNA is TGTGCCAGCAGCAAGGGACTAGCGGGGGTGGACGAGCAGTACTTC.

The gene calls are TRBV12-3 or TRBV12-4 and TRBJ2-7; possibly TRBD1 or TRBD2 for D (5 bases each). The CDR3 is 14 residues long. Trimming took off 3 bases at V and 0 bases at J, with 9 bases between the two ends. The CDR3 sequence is CASSFGGYSYEQYF. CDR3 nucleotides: TGTGCCAGCAGTTTTGGGGGTTACTCCTACGAGCAGTACTTC.

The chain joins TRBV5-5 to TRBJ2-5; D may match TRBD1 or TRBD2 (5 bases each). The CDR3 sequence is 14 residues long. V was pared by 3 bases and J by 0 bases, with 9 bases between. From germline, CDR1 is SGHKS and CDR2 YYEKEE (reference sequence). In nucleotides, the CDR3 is TGTGCCAGCAGCTCGGGACGGAACCAAGAGACCCAGTACTTC. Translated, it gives CASSSGRNQETQYF.

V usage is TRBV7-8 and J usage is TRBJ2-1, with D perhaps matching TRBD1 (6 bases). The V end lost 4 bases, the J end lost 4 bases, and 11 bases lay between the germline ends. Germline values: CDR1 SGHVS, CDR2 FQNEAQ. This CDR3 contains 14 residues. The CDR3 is CASSSDRNYNEQFF. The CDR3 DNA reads TGTGCCAGCAGCTCGGACAGAAATTACAATGAGCAGTTCTTC.